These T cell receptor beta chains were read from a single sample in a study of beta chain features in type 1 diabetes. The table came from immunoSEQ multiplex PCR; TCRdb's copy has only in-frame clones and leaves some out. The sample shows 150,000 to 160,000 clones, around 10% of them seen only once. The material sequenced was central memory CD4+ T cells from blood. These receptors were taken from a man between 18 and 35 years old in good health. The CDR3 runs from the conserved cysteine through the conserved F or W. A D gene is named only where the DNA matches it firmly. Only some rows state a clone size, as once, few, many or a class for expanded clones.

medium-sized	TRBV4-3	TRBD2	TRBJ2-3	TGCGCCAGCAGTCTAGCGGGGACAGATACGCAGTATTTT	CASSLAGTDTQYF
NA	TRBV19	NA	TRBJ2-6	TGTGCCAGTAGTATAGCGGCCCGCTCTGGGGCCAACGTCCTGACTTTC	CASSIAARSGANVLTF
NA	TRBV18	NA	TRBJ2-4	TGTGCCAGCTCACCATGGGGGGGCGCCGGAAACATTCAGTACTTC	CASSPWGGAGNIQYF
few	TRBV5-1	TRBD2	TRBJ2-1	TGCGCCAGCAGCTTGGTTAGCGGGATGGGCAATGAGCAGTTCTTC	CASSLVSGMGNEQFF
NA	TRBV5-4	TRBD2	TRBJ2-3	TGTGCCAGCAGCTTACCCCTAGCGGGAGCGGGGGGGGATACGCAGTATTTT	CASSLPLAGAGGDTQYF
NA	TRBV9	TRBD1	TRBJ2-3	TGTGCCAGCAGCGTCTACAGGGGCGGAGATACGCAGTATTTT	CASSVYRGGDTQYF
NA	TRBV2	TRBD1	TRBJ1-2	TGTGCCAGCTCGTACAGGGGAGATGGCTACACCTTC	CASSYRGDGYTF
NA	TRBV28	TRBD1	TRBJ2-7	TGTGCCAGCAGCGGGACAGTCTACGAGCAGTACTTC	CASSGTVYEQYF
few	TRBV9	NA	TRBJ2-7	TGTGCCAGCAGCGGGGGAGGCGAGCAGTACTTC	CASSGGGEQYF
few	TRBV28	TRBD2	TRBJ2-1	TGTGCCAGCGCCCGGGAGCGGGGCGATGAGCAGTTCTTC	CASARERGDEQFF
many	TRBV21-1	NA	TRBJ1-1	TGTGCCAGCACCTCCGGGACAGGGGGCTTGAACACTGAAGCTTTCTTT	CASTSGTGGLNTEAFF
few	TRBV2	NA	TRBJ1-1	TGTGCCAGCAGTTTCAACAGGGACGGCACTGAAGCTTTCTTT	CASSFNRDGTEAFF
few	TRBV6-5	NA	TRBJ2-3	TGTGCCAGCAGTTACCGGCTCCCAGATACGCAGTATTTT	CASSYRLPDTQYF
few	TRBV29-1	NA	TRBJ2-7	TGCAGCGTTGCAACAGGATTTTACTACGAGCAGTACTTC	CSVATGFYYEQYF
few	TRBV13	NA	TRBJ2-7	TGTGCCAGCAGCCAAGGGGTCATCTACGAGCAGTACTTC	CASSQGVIYEQYF
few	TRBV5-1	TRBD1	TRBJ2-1	TGCGCCAGCAGCTCCGGGACAGGGTGGGGGAATGAGCAGTTCTTC	CASSSGTGWGNEQFF
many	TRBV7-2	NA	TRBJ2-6	TGTGCCAGCACCCTGGTCAGGGTTGGGGCCAACGTCCTGACTTTC	CASTLVRVGANVLTF
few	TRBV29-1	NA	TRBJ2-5	TGCAGCGTCTTAACCTGGGGGACCCAGTACTTC	CSVLTWGTQYF
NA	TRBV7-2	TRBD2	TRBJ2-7	TGTGCCAGCAGCTTATCCCCGGGACTAGCGAGGGAGCAGTACTTC	CASSLSPGLAREQYF